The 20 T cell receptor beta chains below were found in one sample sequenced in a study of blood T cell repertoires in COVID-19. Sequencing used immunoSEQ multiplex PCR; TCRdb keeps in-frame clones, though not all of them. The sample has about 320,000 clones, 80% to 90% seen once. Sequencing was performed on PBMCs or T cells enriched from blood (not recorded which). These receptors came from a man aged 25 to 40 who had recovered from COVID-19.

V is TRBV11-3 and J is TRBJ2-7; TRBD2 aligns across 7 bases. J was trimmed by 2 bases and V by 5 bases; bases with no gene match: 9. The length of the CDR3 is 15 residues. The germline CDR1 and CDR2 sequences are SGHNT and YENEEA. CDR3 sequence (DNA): TGTGCCAGCAGCGTAACTAGCGACCGTACCTACGAGCAGTACTTC. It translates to CASSVTSDRTYEQYF.

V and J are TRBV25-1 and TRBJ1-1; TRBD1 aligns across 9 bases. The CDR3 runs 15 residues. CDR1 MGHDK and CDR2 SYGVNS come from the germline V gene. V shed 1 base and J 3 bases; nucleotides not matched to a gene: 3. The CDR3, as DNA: TGTGCCAGCAGTGAATTTCGGACAGGGGACACTGAAGCTTTCTTT. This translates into CASSEFRTGDTEAFF.

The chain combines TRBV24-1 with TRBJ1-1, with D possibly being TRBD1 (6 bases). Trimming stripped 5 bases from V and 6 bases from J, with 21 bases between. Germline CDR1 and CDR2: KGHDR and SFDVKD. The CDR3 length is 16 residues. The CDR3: CATSVSVQGLRPEAFF. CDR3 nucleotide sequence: TGTGCCACCAGTGTTTCGGTTCAGGGGTTGAGGCCTGAAGCTTTCTTT.

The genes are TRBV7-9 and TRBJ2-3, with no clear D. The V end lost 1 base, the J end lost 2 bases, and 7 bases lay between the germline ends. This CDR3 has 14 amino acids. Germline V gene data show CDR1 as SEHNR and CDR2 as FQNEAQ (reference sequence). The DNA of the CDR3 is TGTGCCAGCAGCTTAGGGCTTTTCACAGATACGCAGTATTTT. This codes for CASSLGLFTDTQYF.

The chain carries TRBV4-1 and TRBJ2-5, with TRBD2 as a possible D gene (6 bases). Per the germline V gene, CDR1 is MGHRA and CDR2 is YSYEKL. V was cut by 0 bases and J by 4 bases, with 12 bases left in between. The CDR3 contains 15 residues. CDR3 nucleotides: TGCGCCAGCAGCCAAGATCCGGGGGTCGGAGAGACCCAGTACTTC. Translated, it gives CASSQDPGVGETQYF.

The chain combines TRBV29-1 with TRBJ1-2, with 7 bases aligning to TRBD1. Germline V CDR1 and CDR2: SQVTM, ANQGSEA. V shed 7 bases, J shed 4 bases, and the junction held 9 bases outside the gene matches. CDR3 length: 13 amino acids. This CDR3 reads CSATYRGTYGYTF. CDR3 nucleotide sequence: TGCAGCGCGACCTACAGGGGTACCTATGGCTACACCTTC.

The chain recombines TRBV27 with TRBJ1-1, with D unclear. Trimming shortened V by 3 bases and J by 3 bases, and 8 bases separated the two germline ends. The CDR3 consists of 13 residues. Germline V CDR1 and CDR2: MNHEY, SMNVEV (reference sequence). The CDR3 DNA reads TGTGCCAGCAGTTTCTTCCGGTACACTGAAGCTTTCTTT. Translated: CASSFFRYTEAFF.

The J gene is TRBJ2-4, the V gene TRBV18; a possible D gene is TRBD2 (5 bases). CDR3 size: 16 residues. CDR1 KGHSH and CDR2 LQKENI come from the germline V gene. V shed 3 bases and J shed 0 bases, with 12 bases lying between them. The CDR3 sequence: CASSPGPGLAKNIQYF. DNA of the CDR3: TGTGCCAGCTCACCCGGTCCGGGATTAGCCAAAAACATTCAGTACTTC.

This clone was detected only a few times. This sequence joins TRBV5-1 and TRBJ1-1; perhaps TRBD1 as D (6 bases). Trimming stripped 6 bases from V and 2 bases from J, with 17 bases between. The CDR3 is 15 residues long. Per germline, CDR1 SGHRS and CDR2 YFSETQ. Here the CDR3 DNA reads TGCGCCAGCACCAAAGGGGGACGTAGTAACACTGAAGCTTTCTTT. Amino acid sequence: CASTKGGRSNTEAFF. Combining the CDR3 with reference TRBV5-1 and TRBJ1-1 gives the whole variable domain KAGVTQTPRYLIKTRGQQVTLSCSPISGHRSVSWYQQTPGQGLQFLFEYFSETQRNKGNFPGRFSGRQFSNSRSEMNVSTLELGDSALYLCASTKGGRSNTEAFFGQGTRLTVV.

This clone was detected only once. CDR3 protein: CASSEGQGGQIGETQYF. The CDR3 DNA follows: TGTGCCAGCAGTGAAGGACAGGGGGGCCAGATTGGGGAGACCCAGTACTTC. This chain links TRBV2 with TRBJ2-5; 9 bases align to TRBD1. The germline V gene has CDR1 SNHLY and CDR2 FYNNEI. V lost 1 base to trimming and J lost 5 bases; unmatched junction nucleotides: 11. CDR3 size: 17 residues.

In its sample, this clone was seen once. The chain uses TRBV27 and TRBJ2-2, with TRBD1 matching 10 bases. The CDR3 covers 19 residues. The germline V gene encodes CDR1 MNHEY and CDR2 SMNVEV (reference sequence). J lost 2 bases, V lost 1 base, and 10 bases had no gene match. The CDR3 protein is CASSLFGTGVELNTGELFF. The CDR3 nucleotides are TGTGCCAGCAGTTTATTCGGGACAGGGGTTGAGCTAAACACCGGGGAGCTGTTTTTT.

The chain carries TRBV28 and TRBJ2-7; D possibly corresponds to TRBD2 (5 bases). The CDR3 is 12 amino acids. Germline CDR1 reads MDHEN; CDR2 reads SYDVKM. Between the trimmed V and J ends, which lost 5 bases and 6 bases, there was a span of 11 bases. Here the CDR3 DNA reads TGTGCCAGCAGTCCGCGGGTTAGCGAGCAGTACTTC. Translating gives CASSPRVSEQYF.

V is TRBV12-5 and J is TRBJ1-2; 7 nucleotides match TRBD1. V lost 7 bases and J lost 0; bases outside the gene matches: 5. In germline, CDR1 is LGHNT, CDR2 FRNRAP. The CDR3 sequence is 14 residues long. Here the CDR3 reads CASARGQTNYGYTF. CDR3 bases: TGTGCTAGTGCCCGGGGACAGACTAACTATGGCTACACCTTC.

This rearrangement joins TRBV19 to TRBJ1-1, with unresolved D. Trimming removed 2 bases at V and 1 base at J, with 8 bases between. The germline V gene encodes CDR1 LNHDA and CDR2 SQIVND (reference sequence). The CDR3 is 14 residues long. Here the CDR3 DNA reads TGTGCCAGTAGTATATGGTCAGGGAACACTGAAGCTTTCTTT. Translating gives CASSIWSGNTEAFF.

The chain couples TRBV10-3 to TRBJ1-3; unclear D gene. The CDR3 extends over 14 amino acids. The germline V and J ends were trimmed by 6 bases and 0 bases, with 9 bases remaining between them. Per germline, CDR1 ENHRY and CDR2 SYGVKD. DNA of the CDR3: TGTGCCATCAGCACACAGAGCTCTGGAAACACCATATATTTT. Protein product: CAISTQSSGNTIYF.

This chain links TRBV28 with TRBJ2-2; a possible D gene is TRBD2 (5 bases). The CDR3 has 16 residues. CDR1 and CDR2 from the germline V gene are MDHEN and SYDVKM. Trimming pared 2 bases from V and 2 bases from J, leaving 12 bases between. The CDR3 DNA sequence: TGTGCCAGCAGTTTACTACTAGGAGGAAACACCGGGGAGCTGTTTTTT. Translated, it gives CASSLLLGGNTGELFF.

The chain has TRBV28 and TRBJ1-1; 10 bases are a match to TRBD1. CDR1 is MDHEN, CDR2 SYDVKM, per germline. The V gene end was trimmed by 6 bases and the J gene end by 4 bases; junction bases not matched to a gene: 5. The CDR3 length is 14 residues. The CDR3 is CASRTGGVSTEAFF. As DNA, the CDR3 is TGTGCCAGCAGGACAGGGGGCGTTTCCACTGAAGCTTTCTTT.

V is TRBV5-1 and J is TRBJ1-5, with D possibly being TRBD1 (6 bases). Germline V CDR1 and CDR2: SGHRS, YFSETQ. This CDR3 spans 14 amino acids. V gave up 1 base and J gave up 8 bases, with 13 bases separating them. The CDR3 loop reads CASSLTGGREPQHF. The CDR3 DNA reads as TGCGCCAGCAGCTTGACGGGGGGCCGGGAGCCCCAGCATTTT.

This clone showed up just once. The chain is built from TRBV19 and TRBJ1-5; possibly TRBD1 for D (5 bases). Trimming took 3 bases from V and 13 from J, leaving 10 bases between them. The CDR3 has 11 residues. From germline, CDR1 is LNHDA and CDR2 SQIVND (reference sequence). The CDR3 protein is CASSIGREQHF. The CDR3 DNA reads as TGTGCCAGTAGTATTGGCAGGGAACAGCATTTT.

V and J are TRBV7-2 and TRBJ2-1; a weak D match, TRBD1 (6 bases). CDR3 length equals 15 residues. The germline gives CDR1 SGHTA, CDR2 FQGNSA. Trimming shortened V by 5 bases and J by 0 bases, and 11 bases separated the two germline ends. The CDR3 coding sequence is TGTGCCAGCAGCCCCACAGGGATCTCCTACAATGAGCAGTTCTTC. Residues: CASSPTGISYNEQFF.